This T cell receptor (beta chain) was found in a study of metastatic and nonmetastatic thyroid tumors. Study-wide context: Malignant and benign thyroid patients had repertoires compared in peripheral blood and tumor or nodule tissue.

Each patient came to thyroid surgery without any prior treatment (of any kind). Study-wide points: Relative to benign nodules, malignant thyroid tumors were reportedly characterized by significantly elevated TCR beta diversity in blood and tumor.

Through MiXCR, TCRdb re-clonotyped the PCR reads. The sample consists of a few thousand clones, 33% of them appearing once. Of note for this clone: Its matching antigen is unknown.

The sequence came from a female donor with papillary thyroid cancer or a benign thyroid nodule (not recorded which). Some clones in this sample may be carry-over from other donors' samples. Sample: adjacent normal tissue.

CDR3 residues: CASSVWNGRDNEQFF. The CDR3 region has the DNA TGTGCCAGCAGCGTATGGAACGGGAGGGACAATGAGCAGTTCTTC. This chain joins TRBV9 and TRBJ2-1, with TRBD2 matching 8 bases. The CDR3 has 15 amino acids. The V gene's germline CDR1 is SGDLS and CDR2 YYNGEE. V dropped 1 base and J dropped 5; count of bases not matched to a gene: 5.